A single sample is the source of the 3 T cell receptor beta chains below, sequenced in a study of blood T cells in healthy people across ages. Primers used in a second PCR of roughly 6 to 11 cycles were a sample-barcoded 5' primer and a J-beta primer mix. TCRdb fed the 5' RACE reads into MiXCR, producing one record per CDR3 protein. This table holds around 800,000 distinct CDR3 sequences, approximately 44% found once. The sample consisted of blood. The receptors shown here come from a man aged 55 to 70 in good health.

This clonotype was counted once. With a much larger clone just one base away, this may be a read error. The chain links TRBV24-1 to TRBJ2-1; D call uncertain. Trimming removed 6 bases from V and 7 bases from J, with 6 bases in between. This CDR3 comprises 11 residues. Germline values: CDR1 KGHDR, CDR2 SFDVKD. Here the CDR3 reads CATSQWNEQFF. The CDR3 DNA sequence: TGTGCCACCAGTCAATGGAATGAGCAGTTCTTC.

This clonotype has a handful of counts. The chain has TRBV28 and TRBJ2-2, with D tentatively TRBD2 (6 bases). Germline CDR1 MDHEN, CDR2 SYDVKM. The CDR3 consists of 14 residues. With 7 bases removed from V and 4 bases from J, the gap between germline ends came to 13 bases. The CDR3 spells CASTWGVRTGELFF. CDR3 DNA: TGTGCCAGCACCTGGGGGGTTCGCACCGGGGAGCTGTTTTTT.

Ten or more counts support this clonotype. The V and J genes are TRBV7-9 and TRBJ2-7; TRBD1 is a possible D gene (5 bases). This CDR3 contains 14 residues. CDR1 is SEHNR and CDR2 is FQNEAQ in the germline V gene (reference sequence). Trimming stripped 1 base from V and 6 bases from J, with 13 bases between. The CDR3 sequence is CASSLVGREGEQYF. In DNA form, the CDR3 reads TGTGCCAGCAGCTTAGTGGGGCGAGAAGGCGAGCAGTACTTC.